The TCR beta chain described here comes from a study of T cell responses to AZD1222 COVID-19 vaccine. Study conclusions and caveats: Across spike, vaccine-associated CD4 TCRs were found, dominant at 160-218 and 743-854. Spike-specific TCR breadth and depth went up after people got two AZD1222 doses. Unmutated variant regions are reportedly the target of nearly half of TCRs that are spike-specific.

Some clones are missing from TCRdb's copy, which holds only in-frame ones; the method was immunoSEQ multiplex PCR. The sample holds 95,000 to 150,000 clones, about nine tenths seen once. Regarding this clone: The antigen remains undetermined.

The germline V gene encodes CDR1 SGHRS and CDR2 YFSETQ. The CDR3 covers 14 residues. Trimming shortened V by 0 bases and J by 4 bases, and 10 bases separated the two germline ends. Material: peripheral blood, obtained 28 days after the second dose of the MenACWY control vaccine. The receptor was derived from an adult who received the MenACWY meningococcal vaccine as a control. The chain carries TRBV5-1 and TRBJ1-2, with D uncertain. CDR3 amino acids: CASSLGTYSYGYTF. The CDR3 nucleotides read TGCGCCAGCAGCTTGGGGACGTACTCCTATGGCTACACCTTC.